The present T cell receptor beta chain was sequenced within a study of shared T cell receptors in the human thymus. Assay: immunoSEQ multiplex PCR; the TCRdb copy retains only in-frame clones and omits some. The repertoire includes 500,000 to 850,000 clones, about 89% of them detected once, and under 0.01% sits in the top ten. There are 15 residues in the CDR3. V was clipped by 4 bases and J by 3 bases, with 12 bases between them. CDR1 is LNHDA and CDR2 is SQIVND in the germline V gene (reference sequence). This same sample was also taken into another study, of human thymus T cells. That investigation notes: Samples came from healthy Finnish infants during open corrective cardiac surgery. Biased V and J segment usage appeared in thymus and peripheral blood.

This receptor was taken from a boy in the first two years of life with a congenital heart defect. The chain uses TRBV19 and TRBJ2-2; maybe TRBD1 (5 bases). Material for sequencing was thymocytes. This chain's CDR3 is CASSRLQVHTGELFF. The CDR3 nucleotides read TGTGCCAGTAGTAGATTACAGGTTCACACCGGGGAGCTGTTTTTT.